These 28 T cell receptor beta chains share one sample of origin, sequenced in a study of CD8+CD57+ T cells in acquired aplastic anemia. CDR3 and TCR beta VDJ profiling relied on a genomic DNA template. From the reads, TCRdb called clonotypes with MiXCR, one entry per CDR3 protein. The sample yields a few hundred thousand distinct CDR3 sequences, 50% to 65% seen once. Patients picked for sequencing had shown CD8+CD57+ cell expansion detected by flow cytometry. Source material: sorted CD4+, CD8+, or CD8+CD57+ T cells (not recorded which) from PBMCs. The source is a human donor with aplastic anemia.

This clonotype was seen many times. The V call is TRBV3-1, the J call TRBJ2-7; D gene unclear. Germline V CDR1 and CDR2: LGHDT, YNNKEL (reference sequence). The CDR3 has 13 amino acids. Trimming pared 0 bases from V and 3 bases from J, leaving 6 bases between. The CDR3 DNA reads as TGTGCCAGCAGCCAAGATGGGGTCTACGAGCAGTACTTC. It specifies CASSQDGVYEQYF.

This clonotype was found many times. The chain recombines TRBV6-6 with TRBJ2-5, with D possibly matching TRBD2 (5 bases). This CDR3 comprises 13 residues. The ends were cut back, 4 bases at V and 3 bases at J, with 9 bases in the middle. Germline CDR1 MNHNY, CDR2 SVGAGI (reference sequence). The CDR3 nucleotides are TGTGCCAGCAGTTCGCCCGGGAAAGAGACCCAGTACTTC. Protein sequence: CASSSPGKETQYF.

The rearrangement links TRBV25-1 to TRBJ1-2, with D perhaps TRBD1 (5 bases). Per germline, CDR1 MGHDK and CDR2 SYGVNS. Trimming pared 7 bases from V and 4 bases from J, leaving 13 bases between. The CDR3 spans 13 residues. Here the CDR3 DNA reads TGTGCCAGCATTTTCCAGGGAATCTATGGCTACACCTTC. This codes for CASIFQGIYGYTF.

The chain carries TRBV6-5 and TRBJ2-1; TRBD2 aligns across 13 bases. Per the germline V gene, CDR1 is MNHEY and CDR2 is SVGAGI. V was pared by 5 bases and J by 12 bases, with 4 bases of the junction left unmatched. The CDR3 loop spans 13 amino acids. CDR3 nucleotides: TGTGCCAGCAGTCGCAGACTAGCGGGGGGGCAGTTCTTC. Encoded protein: CASSRRLAGGQFF.

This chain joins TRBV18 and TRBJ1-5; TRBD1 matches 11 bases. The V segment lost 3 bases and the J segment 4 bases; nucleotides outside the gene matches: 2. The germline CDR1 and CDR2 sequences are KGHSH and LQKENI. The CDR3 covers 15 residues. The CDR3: CASSPGQGGNQPQHF. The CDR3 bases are TGTGCCAGCTCACCGGGACAGGGGGGAAATCAGCCCCAGCATTTT.

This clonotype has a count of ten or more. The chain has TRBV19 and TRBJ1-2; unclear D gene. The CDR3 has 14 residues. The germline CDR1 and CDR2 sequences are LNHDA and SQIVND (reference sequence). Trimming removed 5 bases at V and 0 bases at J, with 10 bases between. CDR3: CASSRHVANYGYTF. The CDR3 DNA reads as TGTGCCAGTAGTCGACACGTAGCTAACTATGGCTACACCTTC.

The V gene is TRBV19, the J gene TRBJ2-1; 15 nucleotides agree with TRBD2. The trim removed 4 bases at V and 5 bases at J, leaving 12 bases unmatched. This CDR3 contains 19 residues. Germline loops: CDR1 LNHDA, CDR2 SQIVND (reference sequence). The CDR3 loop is CASSRESGLAGGQNNEQFF. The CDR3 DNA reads TGTGCCAGTAGTAGAGAGAGTGGACTAGCGGGGGGGCAAAACAATGAGCAGTTCTTC.

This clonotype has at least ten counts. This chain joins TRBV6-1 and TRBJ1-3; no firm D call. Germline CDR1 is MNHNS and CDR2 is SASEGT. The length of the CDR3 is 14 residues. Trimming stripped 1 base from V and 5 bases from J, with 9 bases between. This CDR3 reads CASSEVDWRNTIYF. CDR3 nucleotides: TGTGCCAGCAGTGAAGTGGATTGGAGAAACACCATATATTTT.

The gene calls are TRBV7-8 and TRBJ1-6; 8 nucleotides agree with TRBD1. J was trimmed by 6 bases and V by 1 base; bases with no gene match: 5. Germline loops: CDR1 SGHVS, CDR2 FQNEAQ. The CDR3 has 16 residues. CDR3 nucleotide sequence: TGTGCCAGCAGCTTAGTATGGACAGGGAGTAATTCACCCCTCCACTTT. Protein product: CASSLVWTGSNSPLHF.

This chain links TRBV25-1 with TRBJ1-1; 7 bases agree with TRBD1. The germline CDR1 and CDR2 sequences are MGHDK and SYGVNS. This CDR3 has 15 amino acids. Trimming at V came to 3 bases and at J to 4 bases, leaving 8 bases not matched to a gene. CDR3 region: CASSEGQLPSTEAFF. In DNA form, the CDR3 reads TGTGCCAGCAGTGAGGGACAGCTCCCCTCCACTGAAGCTTTCTTT. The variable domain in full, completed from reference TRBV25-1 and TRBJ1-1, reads EADIYQTPRYLVIGTGKKITLECSQTMGHDKMYWYQQDPGMELHLIHYSYGVNSTEKGDLSSESTVSRIRTEHFPLTLESARPSHTSQYLCASSEGQLPSTEAFFGQGTRLTVV.

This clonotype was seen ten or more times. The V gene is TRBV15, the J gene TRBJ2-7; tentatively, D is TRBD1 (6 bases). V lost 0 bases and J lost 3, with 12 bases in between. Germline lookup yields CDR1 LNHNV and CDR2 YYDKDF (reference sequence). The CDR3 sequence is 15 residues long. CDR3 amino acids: CATSRDPQGVYEQYF. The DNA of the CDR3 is TGTGCCACCAGCAGAGATCCACAGGGAGTCTACGAGCAGTACTTC.

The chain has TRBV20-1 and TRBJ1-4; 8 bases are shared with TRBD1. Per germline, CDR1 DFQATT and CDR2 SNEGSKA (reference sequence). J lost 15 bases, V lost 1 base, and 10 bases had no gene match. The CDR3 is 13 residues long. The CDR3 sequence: CSARAQGQAVVFF. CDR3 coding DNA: TGCAGTGCTAGAGCCCAGGGACAGGCGGTTGTGTTTTTT.

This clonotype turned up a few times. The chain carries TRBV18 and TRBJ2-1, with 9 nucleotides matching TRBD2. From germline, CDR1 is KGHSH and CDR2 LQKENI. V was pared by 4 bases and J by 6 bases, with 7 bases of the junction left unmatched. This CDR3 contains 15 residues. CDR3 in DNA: TGTGCCAGCTCACGGAGACTAGCGGAGATCAATGAGCAGTTCTTC. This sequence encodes CASSRRLAEINEQFF. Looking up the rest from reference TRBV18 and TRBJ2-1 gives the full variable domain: NAGVMQNPRHLVRRRGQEARLRCSPMKGHSHVYWYRQLPEEGLKFMVYLQKENIIDESGMPKERFSAEFPKEGPSILRIQQVVRGDSAAYFCASSRRLAEINEQFFGPGTRLTVL.

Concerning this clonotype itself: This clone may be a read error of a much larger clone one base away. CDR3 in amino acids: CASSYSTTRMGETQHF. The CDR3 DNA reads as TGTGCCAGCAGTTACTCGACAACACGGATGGGGGAGACCCAGCACTTC. The chain couples TRBV6-5 to TRBJ2-5; either TRBD1 or TRBD2 may fit D (5 bases each). CDR1 is MNHEY and CDR2 is SVGAGI in the germline V gene. The CDR3 contains 16 residues.

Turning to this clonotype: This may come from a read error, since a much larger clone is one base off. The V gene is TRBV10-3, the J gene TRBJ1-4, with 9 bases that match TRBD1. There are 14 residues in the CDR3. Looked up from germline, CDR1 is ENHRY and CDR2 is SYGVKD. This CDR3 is CASSRGQGPYELLF. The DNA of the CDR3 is TGTGCCAGCAGCCGTGGACAGGGGCCCTATGAACTGCTTTTT.

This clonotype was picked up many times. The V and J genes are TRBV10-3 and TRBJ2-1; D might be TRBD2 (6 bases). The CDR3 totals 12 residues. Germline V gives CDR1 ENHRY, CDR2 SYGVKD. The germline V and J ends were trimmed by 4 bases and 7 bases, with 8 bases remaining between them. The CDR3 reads CAISAAGNEQFF. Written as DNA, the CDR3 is TGTGCCATCAGTGCGGCGGGGAATGAGCAGTTCTTC.

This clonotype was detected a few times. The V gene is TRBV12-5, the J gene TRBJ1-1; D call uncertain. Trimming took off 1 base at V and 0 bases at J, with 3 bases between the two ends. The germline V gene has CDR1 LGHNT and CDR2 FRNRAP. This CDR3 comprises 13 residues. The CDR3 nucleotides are TGTGCTAGTGGTTTGGGAATGAACACTGAAGCTTTCTTT. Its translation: CASGLGMNTEAFF.

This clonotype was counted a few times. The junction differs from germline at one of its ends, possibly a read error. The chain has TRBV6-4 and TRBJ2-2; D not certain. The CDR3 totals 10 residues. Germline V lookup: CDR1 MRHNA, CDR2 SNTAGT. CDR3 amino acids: CASSTRELFF. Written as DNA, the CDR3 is TGTGCCAGCAGCACCCGGGAGCTGTTTTTT.

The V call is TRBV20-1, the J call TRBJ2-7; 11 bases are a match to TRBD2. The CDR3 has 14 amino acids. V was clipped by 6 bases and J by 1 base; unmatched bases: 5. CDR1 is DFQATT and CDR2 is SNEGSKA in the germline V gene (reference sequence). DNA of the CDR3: TGCAGTGCAAGTACTAGCGGGGGTTCCTACGAGCAGTACTTC. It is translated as CSASTSGGSYEQYF.

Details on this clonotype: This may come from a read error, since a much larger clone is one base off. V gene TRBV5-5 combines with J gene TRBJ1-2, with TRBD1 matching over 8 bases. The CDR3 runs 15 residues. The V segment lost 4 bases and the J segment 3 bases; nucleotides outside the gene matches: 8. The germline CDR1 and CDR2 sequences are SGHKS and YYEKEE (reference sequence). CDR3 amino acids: CASSVRETGDYGYTF. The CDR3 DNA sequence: TGTGCCAGCAGCGTACGCGAGACAGGGGACTATGGCTACACCTTC.

Here the CDR3 DNA reads TGTGCCAGTAAGGCGCCCGGAGCTGGAAACACCATATATTTT. It yields the protein CASKAPGAGNTIYF. V and J are TRBV19 and TRBJ1-3, with D unclear. V gave up 7 bases and J gave up 2 bases, with 12 bases separating them. CDR1 and CDR2 from the germline V gene are LNHDA and SQIVND (reference sequence). The CDR3 runs 14 residues.

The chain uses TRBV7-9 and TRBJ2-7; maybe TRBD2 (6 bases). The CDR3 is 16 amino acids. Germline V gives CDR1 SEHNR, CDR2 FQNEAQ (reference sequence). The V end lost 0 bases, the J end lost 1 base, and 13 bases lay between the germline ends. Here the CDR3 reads CASSLAAGRASYEQYF. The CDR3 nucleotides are TGTGCCAGCAGCTTAGCGGCGGGAAGAGCTTCCTACGAGCAGTACTTC.

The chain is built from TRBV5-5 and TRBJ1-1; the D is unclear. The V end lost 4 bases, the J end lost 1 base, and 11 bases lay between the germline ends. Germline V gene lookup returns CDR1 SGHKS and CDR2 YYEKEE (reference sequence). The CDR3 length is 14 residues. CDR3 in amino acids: CASSPLVTNTEAFF. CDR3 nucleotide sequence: TGTGCCAGCAGCCCCCTTGTGACGAACACTGAAGCTTTCTTT. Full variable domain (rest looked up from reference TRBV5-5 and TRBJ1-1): DAGVTQSPTHLIKTRGQQVTLRCSPISGHKSVSWYQQVLGQGPQFIFQYYEKEERGRGNFPDRFSARQFPNYSSELNVNALLLGDSALYLCASSPLVTNTEAFFGQGTRLTVV.

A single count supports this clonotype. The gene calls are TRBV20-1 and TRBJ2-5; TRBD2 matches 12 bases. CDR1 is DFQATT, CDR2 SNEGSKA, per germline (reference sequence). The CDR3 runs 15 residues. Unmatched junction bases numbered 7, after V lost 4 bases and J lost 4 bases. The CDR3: CSATLAGGRVETQYF. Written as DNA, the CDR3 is TGCAGTGCTACCCTAGCGGGAGGGCGGGTAGAGACCCAGTACTTC.

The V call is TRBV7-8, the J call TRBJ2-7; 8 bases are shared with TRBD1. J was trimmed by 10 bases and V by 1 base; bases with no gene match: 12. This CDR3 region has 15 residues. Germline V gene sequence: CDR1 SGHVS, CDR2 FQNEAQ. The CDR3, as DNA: TGTGCCAGCAGCTTAGAGGCAGGGGGCGCGAAAGCACAGTACTTC. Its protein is CASSLEAGGAKAQYF.

The CDR3 sequence is CASIRETPNTEAFF. The CDR3 nucleotides read TGTGCCAGCATTCGTGAGACACCGAACACTGAAGCTTTCTTT. V gene TRBV2 combines with J gene TRBJ1-1; no clear D. In germline, CDR1 is SNHLY, CDR2 FYNNEI. The CDR3 is made up of 14 amino acids. Trimming cost V 7 bases and J 1 base, with 13 bases left between them.

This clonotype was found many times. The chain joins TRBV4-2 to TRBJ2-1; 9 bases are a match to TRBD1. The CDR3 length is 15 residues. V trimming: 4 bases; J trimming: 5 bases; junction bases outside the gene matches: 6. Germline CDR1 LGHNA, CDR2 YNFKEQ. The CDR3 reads CASSLTGGINNEQFF. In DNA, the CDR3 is TGTGCCAGCAGCCTAACAGGGGGCATCAACAATGAGCAGTTCTTC.

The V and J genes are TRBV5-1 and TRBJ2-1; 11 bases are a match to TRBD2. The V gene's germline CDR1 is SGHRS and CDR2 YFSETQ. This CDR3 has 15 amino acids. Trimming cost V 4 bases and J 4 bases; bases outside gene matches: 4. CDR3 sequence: CASSVGTSGYNEQFF. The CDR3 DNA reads TGCGCCAGCAGCGTGGGGACTAGCGGATACAATGAGCAGTTCTTC. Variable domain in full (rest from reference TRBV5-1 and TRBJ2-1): KAGVTQTPRYLIKTRGQQVTLSCSPISGHRSVSWYQQTPGQGLQFLFEYFSETQRNKGNFPGRFSGRQFSNSRSEMNVSTLELGDSALYLCASSVGTSGYNEQFFGPGTRLTVL.